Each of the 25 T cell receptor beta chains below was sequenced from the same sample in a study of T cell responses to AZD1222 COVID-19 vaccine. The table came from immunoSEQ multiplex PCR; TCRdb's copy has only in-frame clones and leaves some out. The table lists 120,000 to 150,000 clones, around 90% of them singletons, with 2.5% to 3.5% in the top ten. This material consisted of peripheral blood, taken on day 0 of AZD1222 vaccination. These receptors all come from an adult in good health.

Here the CDR3 reads CASSPQNWDTEAFF. Here the CDR3 DNA reads TGTGCCAGCTCACCCCAGAACTGGGACACTGAAGCTTTCTTT. The chain combines TRBV18 with TRBJ1-1; D not certain. The CDR3 runs 14 residues. Trimming stripped 3 bases from V and 3 bases from J, with 11 bases between. Germline CDR1 and CDR2: KGHSH and LQKENI.

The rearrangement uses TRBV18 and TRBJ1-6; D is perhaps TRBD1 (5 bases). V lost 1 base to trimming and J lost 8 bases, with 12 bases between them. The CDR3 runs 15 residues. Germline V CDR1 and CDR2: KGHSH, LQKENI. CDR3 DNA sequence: TGTGCCAGCTCACCACTTGCAGGGCGGGATTCACCCCTCCACTTT. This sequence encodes CASSPLAGRDSPLHF. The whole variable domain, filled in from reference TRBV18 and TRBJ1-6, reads NAGVMQNPRHLVRRRGQEARLRCSPMKGHSHVYWYRQLPEEGLKFMVYLQKENIIDESGMPKERFSAEFPKEGPSILRIQQVVRGDSAAYFCASSPLAGRDSPLHFGNGTRLTVT.

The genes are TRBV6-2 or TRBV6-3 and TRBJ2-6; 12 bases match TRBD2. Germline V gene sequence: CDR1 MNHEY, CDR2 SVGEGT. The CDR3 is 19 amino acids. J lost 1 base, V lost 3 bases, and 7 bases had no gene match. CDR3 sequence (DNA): TGTGCCAGCAGTTATCGCACGACTAGCGGGGGTTCTGGGGCCAACGTCCTGACTTTC. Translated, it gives CASSYRTTSGGSGANVLTF.

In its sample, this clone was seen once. The CDR3 DNA reads TGCGCCACGTCCCGCGGAGGTTTACAGCCCCAGCATTTT. Translating it yields CATSRGGLQPQHF. The rearrangement joins TRBV10-2 to TRBJ1-5, with unresolved D. This CDR3 has 13 residues. Germline assignment: CDR1 WSHSY and CDR2 SAAADI. The V end was cut by 10 bases, the J end by 7 bases, with 17 bases between.

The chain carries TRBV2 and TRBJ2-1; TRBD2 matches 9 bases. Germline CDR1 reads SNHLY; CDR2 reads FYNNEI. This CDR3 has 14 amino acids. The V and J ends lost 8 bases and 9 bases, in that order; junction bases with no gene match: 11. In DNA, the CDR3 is TGTGCCAGCGCTCGGGCCCCTAGCGGGGTTGAGCAGTTCTTC. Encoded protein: CASARAPSGVEQFF.

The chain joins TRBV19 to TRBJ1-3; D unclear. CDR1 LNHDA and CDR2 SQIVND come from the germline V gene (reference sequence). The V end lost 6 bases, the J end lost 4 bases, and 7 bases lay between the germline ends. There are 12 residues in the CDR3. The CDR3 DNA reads TGTGCCAGTAGCTTAGGAGGAAACACCATATATTTT. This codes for CASSLGGNTIYF.

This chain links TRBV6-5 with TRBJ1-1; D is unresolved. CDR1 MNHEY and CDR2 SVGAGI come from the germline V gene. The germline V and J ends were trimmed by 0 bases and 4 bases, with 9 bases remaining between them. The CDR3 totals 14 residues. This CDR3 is CASSYSTLGTEAFF. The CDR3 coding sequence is TGTGCCAGCAGTTACTCGACACTGGGCACTGAAGCTTTCTTT.

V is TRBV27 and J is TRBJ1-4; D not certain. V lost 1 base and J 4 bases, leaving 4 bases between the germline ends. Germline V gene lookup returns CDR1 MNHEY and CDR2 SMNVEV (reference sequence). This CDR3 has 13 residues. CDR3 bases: TGTGCCAGCAGTTTATGGCTTAATGAAAAACTGTTTTTT. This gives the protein CASSLWLNEKLFF.

The chain's CDR3 is CASSIFRNSPLHF. CDR3 DNA: TGTGCCAGTAGTATATTTCGGAATTCACCCCTCCACTTT. The chain couples TRBV19 to TRBJ1-6; no firm D call. This CDR3 comprises 13 residues. V lost 2 bases to trimming and J lost 7 bases, with 6 bases between them. Germline V gene lookup returns CDR1 LNHDA and CDR2 SQIVND (reference sequence).

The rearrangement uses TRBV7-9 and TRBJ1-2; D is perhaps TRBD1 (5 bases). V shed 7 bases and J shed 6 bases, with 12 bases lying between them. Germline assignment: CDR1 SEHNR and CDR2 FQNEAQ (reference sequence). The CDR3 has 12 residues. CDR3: CASTLGPDGYTF. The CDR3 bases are TGTGCCAGCACCCTGGGGCCGGATGGCTACACCTTC.

The CDR3 loop is CASSEELAGYNEQFF. CDR3 sequence (DNA): TGTGCCAGCAGTGAAGAACTAGCGGGGTACAATGAGCAGTTCTTC. The chain uses TRBV6-4 and TRBJ2-1, with 10 bases identical to TRBD2. The CDR3 is 15 amino acids. The V gene end was trimmed by 3 bases and the J gene end by 4 bases; junction bases not matched to a gene: 3. CDR1 and CDR2 (germline): MRHNA, SNTAGT.

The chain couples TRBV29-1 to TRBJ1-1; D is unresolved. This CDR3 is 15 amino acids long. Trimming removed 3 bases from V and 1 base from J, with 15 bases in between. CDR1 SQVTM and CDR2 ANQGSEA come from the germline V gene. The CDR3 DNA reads TGCAGCGTTGAGCGGGCAGGACCGCAGAACACTGAAGCTTTCTTT. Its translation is CSVERAGPQNTEAFF.

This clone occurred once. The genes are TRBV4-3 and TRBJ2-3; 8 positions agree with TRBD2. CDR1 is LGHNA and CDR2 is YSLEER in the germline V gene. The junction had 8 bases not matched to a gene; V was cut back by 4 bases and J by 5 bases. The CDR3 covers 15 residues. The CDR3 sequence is CASSPATGGRDTQYF. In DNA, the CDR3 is TGCGCCAGCAGCCCGGCGACGGGGGGGAGAGATACGCAGTATTTT.

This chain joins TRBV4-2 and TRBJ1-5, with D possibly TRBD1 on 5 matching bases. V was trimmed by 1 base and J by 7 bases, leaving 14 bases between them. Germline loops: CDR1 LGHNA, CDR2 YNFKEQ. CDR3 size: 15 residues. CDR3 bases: TGTGCCAGCAGCCAAGCTCCAGGGACGGGGCAGCCCCAGCATTTT. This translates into CASSQAPGTGQPQHF.

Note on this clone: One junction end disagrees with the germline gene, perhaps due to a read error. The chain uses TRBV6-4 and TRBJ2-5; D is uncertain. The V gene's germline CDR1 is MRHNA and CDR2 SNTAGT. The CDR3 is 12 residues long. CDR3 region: CASSDCMLGKDF. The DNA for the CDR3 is TGTGCCAGCAGTGACTGTATGTTGGGAAAGGACTTC.

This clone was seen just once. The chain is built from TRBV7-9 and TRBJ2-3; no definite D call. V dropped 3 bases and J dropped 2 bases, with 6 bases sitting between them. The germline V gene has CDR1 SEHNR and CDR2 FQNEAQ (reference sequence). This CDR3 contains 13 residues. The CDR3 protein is CASSFGTTDTQYF. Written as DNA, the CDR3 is TGTGCCAGCAGCTTTGGAACCACAGATACGCAGTATTTT.

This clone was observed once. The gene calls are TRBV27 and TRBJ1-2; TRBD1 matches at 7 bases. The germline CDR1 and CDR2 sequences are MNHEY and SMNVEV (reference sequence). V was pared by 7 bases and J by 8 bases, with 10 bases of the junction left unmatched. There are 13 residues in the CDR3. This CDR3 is CASTQLPGGGYTF. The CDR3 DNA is TGTGCCAGCACTCAACTTCCAGGGGGGGGCTACACCTTC.

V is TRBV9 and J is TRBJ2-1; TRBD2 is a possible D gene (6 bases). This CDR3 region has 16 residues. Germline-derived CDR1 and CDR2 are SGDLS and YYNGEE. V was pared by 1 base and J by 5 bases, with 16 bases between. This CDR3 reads CASSVSPAGPNNEQFF. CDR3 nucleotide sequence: TGTGCCAGCAGCGTATCCCCTGCGGGGCCCAACAATGAGCAGTTCTTC.

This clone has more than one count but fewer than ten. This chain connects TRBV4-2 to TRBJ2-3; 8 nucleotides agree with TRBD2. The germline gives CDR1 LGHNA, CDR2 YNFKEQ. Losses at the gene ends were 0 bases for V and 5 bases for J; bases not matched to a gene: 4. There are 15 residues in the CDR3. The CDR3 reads CASSQDGLAGDTQYF. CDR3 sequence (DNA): TGTGCCAGCAGCCAAGATGGACTAGCCGGAGATACGCAGTATTTT.

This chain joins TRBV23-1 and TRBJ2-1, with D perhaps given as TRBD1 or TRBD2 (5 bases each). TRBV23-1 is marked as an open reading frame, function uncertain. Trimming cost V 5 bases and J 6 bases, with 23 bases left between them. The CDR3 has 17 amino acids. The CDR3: CASSGGPGPSPGNEQFF. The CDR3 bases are TGCGCCAGCAGTGGAGGACCGGGACCGAGCCCTGGCAATGAGCAGTTCTTC.

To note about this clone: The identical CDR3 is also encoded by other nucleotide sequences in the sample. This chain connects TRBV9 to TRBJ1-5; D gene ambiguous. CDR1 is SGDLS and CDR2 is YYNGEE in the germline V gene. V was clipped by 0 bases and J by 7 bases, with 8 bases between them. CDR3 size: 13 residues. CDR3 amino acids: CASSVGSNQPQHF. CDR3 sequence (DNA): TGTGCCAGCAGCGTAGGGAGTAACCAGCCCCAGCATTTT.

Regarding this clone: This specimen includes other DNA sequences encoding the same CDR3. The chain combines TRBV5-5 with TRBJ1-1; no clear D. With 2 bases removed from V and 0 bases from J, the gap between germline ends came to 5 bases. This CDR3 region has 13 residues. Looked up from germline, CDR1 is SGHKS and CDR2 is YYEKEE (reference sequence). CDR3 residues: CASSLAVNTEAFF. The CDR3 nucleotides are TGTGCCAGCAGCTTAGCGGTGAACACTGAAGCTTTCTTT.

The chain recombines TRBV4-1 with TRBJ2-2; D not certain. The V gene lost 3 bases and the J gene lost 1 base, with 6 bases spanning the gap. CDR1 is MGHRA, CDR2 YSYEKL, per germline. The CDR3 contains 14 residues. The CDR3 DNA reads TGCGCCAGCAGCCAGGTCGGGAACACCGGGGAGCTGTTTTTT. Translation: CASSQVGNTGELFF.

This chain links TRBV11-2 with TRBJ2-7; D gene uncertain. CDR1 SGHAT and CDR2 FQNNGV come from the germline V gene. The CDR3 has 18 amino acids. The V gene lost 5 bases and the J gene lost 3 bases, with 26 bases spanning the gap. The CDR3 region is CASSRATFLTPTLYEQYF. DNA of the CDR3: TGTGCCAGCAGCCGGGCCACTTTTTTGACCCCCACCCTCTACGAGCAGTACTTC.

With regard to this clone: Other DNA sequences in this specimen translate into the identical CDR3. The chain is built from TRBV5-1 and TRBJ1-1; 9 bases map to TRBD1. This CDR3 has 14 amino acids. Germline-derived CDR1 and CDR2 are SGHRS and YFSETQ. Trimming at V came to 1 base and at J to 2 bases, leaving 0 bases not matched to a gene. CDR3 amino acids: CASSLTGGNTEAFF. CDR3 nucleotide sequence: TGCGCCAGCAGCTTGACAGGGGGCAACACTGAAGCTTTCTTT.